This T cell receptor beta chain was identified during a study of regulatory T cells in long-lasting Graves disease. Study background: In persistent Graves' disease, antithyroid drugs had been taken for over 5 years and TSH receptor antibodies stayed positive.

The time point: persistent/refractory GD, antithyroid drugs over 5 years with positive TRAb. RNA extracted from PBMCs served as the sequencing template. Graves' disease diagnoses used American Thyroid Association guidelines. An endocrinology department located in Xi'an, China, was where the patients came from. Broader study findings: New patients shared fewer public clonotypes (about 970) than persistent patients did (roughly 2,500).

There are many counts of this clonotype. The antigen is unknown. The CDR3 is 15 residues long. Trimming cost V 4 bases and J 7 bases; bases outside gene matches: 7. CDR1 is SGHAT and CDR2 is FQNNGV in the germline V gene. Construction of the TCR beta libraries employed iRepertoire HTBI primers in conjunction with Arm-PCR of CDR3 regions. MiXCR, applied by TCRdb to the multiplex PCR reads, yields one record per CDR3 protein. The data contain approximately 360,000 distinct CDR3 sequences, more than 20% of them singletons. This specimen was peripheral blood mononuclear cells (PBMCs), taken when the disease was refractory, from a patient treated with antithyroid drugs. This chain connects TRBV11-2 to TRBJ1-6, with TRBD1 matching over 7 bases. This TCR was sampled from a woman aged 40 to 50 with Graves disease. DNA of the CDR3: TGTGCCAGCAGCTGGAGGACAGGCCAAAATTCACCCCTCCACTTT. It is translated as CASSWRTGQNSPLHF.